The 28 T cell receptor beta chains below all came from one sample that was sequenced in a study of blood T cell repertoires in COVID-19. The protocol was immunoSEQ multiplex PCR, while the TCRdb copy is restricted to in-frame clones and leaves out a portion. The sample carries more than 300,000 clones, over 70% recorded once. Sequencing was performed on peripheral blood. The receptors originated from a woman aged 45-65 years with acute or convalescent COVID-19.

The J gene is TRBJ1-4, the V gene TRBV10-3; no definite D call. Trimming shortened V by 0 bases and J by 0 bases, and 8 bases separated the two germline ends. The CDR3 length is 16 residues. Germline CDR1 ENHRY, CDR2 SYGVKD. CDR3 region: CAISESHFATNEKLFF. The CDR3 bases are TGTGCCATCAGTGAGTCCCACTTTGCAACTAATGAAAAACTGTTTTTT.

This clone was seen only once. The rearrangement joins TRBV6-2 or TRBV6-3 to TRBJ2-3, with 12 bases lining up with TRBD2. The CDR3 length is 15 residues. Per the germline V gene, CDR1 is MNHEY and CDR2 is SVGEGT. The V segment lost 6 bases and the J segment 1 base; nucleotides outside the gene matches: 2. This chain's CDR3 is CASSLAGGGTDTQYF. CDR3 DNA: TGTGCCAGCAGCCTAGCGGGAGGGGGCACAGATACGCAGTATTTT.

J is TRBJ1-5 and V is TRBV30; 7 positions match TRBD1. There are 13 residues in the CDR3. With 3 bases clipped from V and 7 bases from J, the junction kept 6 bases outside the gene matches. Germline values: CDR1 GTSNPN, CDR2 SVGIG (reference sequence). The CDR3 sequence is CAWSLTGYQPQHF. The CDR3 DNA follows: TGTGCCTGGAGCCTGACAGGGTACCAGCCCCAGCATTTT.

V and J are TRBV9 and TRBJ1-3; D might be TRBD1 (5 bases). The length of the CDR3 is 14 residues. CDR1 SGDLS and CDR2 YYNGEE come from the germline V gene. With 7 bases removed from V and 3 bases from J, the gap between germline ends came to 14 bases. The CDR3 region has the DNA TGTGCCAGCGCCGGGGACTACATTGGAAACACCATATATTTT. Translating gives CASAGDYIGNTIYF.

The chain links TRBV10-3 to TRBJ2-7; 11 bases match TRBD2. Germline CDR1 reads ENHRY; CDR2 reads SYGVKD. The V and J ends lost 3 bases and 4 bases, in that order; junction bases with no gene match: 8. The CDR3 is 16 amino acids. Here the CDR3 reads CAISEPPGLAEYEQYF. As DNA, the CDR3 is TGTGCCATCAGTGAACCCCCGGGACTAGCGGAATACGAGCAGTACTTC.

CDR3 region: CASSISLTGSRGYTF. The CDR3 DNA sequence: TGTGCCAGTAGTATATCCTTGACAGGATCTCGTGGCTACACCTTC. This chain links TRBV19 with TRBJ1-2; a weak D match, TRBD1 (6 bases). The CDR3 runs 15 residues. Germline lookup yields CDR1 LNHDA and CDR2 SQIVND (reference sequence). V dropped 2 bases and J dropped 7 bases, with 17 bases sitting between them.

V and J are TRBV5-1 and TRBJ1-2; D ambiguous. The germline gives CDR1 SGHRS, CDR2 YFSETQ. The V end was cut by 9 bases, the J end by 8 bases, with 8 bases between. This CDR3 comprises 9 residues. The CDR3 region is CATSTGYTF. The CDR3 region has the DNA TGCGCCACCTCGACAGGCTACACCTTC.

The sample holds one count of this clone. V usage is TRBV10-3 and J usage is TRBJ1-3; perhaps TRBD1 as D (6 bases). Trimming pared 3 bases from V and 4 bases from J, leaving 10 bases between. The CDR3 runs 14 residues. The V gene's germline CDR1 is ENHRY and CDR2 SYGVKD. DNA for the CDR3: TGTGCCATCAGTGAATCAGGGGCCGGAAACACCATATATTTT. This gives the protein CAISESGAGNTIYF.

V is TRBV30 and J is TRBJ1-6, with 7 bases that match TRBD1. The CDR3 loop spans 15 amino acids. The J segment lost 6 bases and the V segment lost 2 bases, leaving 7 bases of the junction unmatched. CDR1 is GTSNPN, CDR2 SVGIG, per germline (reference sequence). CDR3 region: CAWSRTGTVNSPLHF. Written as DNA, the CDR3 is TGTGCCTGGAGTAGAACCGGGACAGTTAATTCACCCCTCCACTTT.

The gene calls are TRBV19 and TRBJ1-1; no clear D. The CDR3 has 14 amino acids. V was clipped by 1 base and J by 6 bases, with 12 bases between them. Germline CDR1 LNHDA, CDR2 SQIVND (reference sequence). Here the CDR3 reads CASSIVPRSPEAFF. CDR3 sequence (DNA): TGTGCCAGTAGTATAGTCCCCCGGTCTCCTGAAGCTTTCTTT.

The gene calls are TRBV5-1 and TRBJ2-5, with TRBD2 matching 7 bases. The germline gives CDR1 SGHRS, CDR2 YFSETQ. With V trimmed by 0 bases and J by 2 bases, 4 bases remained unmatched. The CDR3 contains 15 residues. CDR3 sequence (DNA): TGCGCCAGCAGCTTGGTGGCGGGGGTTCAAGAGACCCAGTACTTC. It codes for CASSLVAGVQETQYF. Drawing the rest from reference TRBV5-1 and TRBJ2-5, the complete variable domain is KAGVTQTPRYLIKTRGQQVTLSCSPISGHRSVSWYQQTPGQGLQFLFEYFSETQRNKGNFPGRFSGRQFSNSRSEMNVSTLELGDSALYLCASSLVAGVQETQYFGPGTRLLVL.

The chain couples TRBV7-9 to TRBJ1-1; D is undetermined. Germline values: CDR1 SEHNR, CDR2 FQNEAQ (reference sequence). The CDR3 extends over 15 amino acids. V gave up 1 base and J gave up 3 bases, with 12 bases separating them. CDR3 sequence reads: CASSLGLRVDTEAFF. The CDR3 nucleotides are TGTGCCAGCAGCTTAGGTCTCCGGGTGGACACTGAAGCTTTCTTT.

The genes are TRBV6-2 or TRBV6-3 and TRBJ2-5; D perhaps matches TRBD2 (5 bases). V lost 6 bases and J lost 7, with 9 bases in between. The CDR3 has 11 residues. Per the germline V gene, CDR1 is MNHEY and CDR2 is SVGEGT. CDR3 sequence (DNA): TGTGCCAGCAGGTACAGCGGGACCCAGTACTTC. It specifies CASRYSGTQYF.

CDR3 nucleotide sequence: TGTGCCAGCAGCTGGGGGACTAGCCCGTACAATGAGCAGTTCTTC. Its protein is CASSWGTSPYNEQFF. The V call is TRBV7-8, the J call TRBJ2-1; 9 nucleotides line up with TRBD2. The germline V gene encodes CDR1 SGHVS and CDR2 FQNEAQ. Unmatched junction bases numbered 5, after V lost 4 bases and J lost 4 bases. CDR3 size: 15 residues.

DNA of the CDR3: TGTGCCAGCAGCGATCCAATGGGAAACACCATATATTTT. Its translation is CASSDPMGNTIYF. The chain uses TRBV9 and TRBJ1-3, with unresolved D. CDR1 is SGDLS, CDR2 YYNGEE, per germline. The length of the CDR3 is 13 residues. Trimming took off 3 bases at V and 4 bases at J, with 8 bases between the two ends.

There are a few counts of this clone. The chain employs TRBV7-3 and TRBJ2-6; D not certain. Between the trimmed V and J ends, which lost 1 base and 4 bases, there was a span of 8 bases. This CDR3 spans 15 amino acids. CDR1 is SGHTA and CDR2 is FQGTGA in the germline V gene. The CDR3 protein is CASSLRGAGANVLTF. The CDR3 DNA reads TGTGCCAGCAGCTTAAGAGGAGCCGGGGCCAACGTCCTGACTTTC.

The chain employs TRBV10-2 and TRBJ1-4; D not resolved. Germline CDR1 and CDR2: WSHSY and SAAADI. This CDR3 is 14 amino acids long. Trimming cost V 4 bases and J 1 base, with 7 bases left between them. CDR3 sequence reads: CASSGAGTNEKLFF. CDR3 sequence (DNA): TGCGCCAGCAGTGGGGCCGGAACTAATGAAAAACTGTTTTTT.

The rearrangement uses TRBV5-1 and TRBJ2-7; D is unresolved. CDR3 length: 11 amino acids. In germline, CDR1 is SGHRS, CDR2 YFSETQ. Trimming pared 5 bases from V and 2 bases from J, leaving 5 bases between. CDR3: CASSSTYEQYF. CDR3 DNA sequence: TGCGCCAGCAGTTCTACCTACGAGCAGTACTTC.

CDR3 region: CASSRTATNTEAFF. CDR3 nucleotides: TGTGCCAGTAGCAGGACAGCGACTAACACTGAAGCTTTCTTT. The chain combines TRBV19 with TRBJ1-1; possibly TRBD1 for D (6 bases). The CDR3 sequence is 14 residues long. The germline CDR1 and CDR2 sequences are LNHDA and SQIVND (reference sequence). With 6 bases removed from V and 2 bases from J, the gap between germline ends came to 13 bases.

The V gene is TRBV21-1, the J gene TRBJ1-2; TRBD1 is the table's D call and was not checked against the DNA. TRBV21-1 is assigned pseudogene status. There are 17 residues in the CDR3. CDR3 in amino acids: CASPGLPGTAANYGYTF. The CDR3 DNA reads TGTGCCAGCCCGGGGCTACCCGGGACAGCAGCTAACTATGGCTACACCTTC.

The V and J genes are TRBV18 and TRBJ2-1; 10 bases are a match to TRBD2. CDR3 length: 15 amino acids. Looked up from germline, CDR1 is KGHSH and CDR2 is LQKENI. V shed 3 bases, J shed 10 bases, and the junction held 9 bases outside the gene matches. In DNA, the CDR3 is TGTGCCAGCTCACCGCTGATACTAGCGGGAAGCGAGCAGTTCTTC. Its protein is CASSPLILAGSEQFF.

This clone showed up just once. V gene TRBV7-2 combines with J gene TRBJ2-7, with 7 nucleotides matching TRBD2. This CDR3 is 13 amino acids long. Losses at the gene ends were 2 bases for V and 4 bases for J; bases not matched to a gene: 2. Germline-derived CDR1 and CDR2 are SGHTA and FQGNSA. CDR3 DNA: TGTGCCAGCAGCTTACTAGCGGATTACGAGCAGTACTTC. It translates to CASSLLADYEQYF.

This clone occurred once. V gene TRBV11-2 combines with J gene TRBJ1-2; D unclear. Germline-derived CDR1 and CDR2 are SGHAT and FQNNGV. The CDR3 runs to 15 residues. Trimming cost V 5 bases and J 4 bases, with 17 bases left between them. CDR3 sequence: CASSLRGPVVYGYTF. The CDR3, as DNA: TGTGCCAGCAGCCTCAGAGGGCCAGTCGTCTATGGCTACACCTTC.

V is TRBV25-1 and J is TRBJ1-2, with a weak D call TRBD1 (5 bases). V dropped 8 bases and J dropped 4 bases, with 11 bases sitting between them. Germline CDR1 and CDR2: MGHDK and SYGVNS. This CDR3 spans 12 amino acids. Here the CDR3 reads CASQSRGYGYTF. The DNA of the CDR3 is TGTGCCAGCCAGAGTAGGGGCTATGGCTACACCTTC.

This chain uses TRBV9 with TRBJ2-2; maybe TRBD1 (7 bases). The CDR3 runs to 15 residues. V was shortened by 4 bases and J by 2 bases, with 12 bases between the two germline ends. CDR1 and CDR2 from the germline V gene are SGDLS and YYNGEE. The DNA of the CDR3 is TGTGCCAGCAGCCCAGGGGGGTTCAACACCGGGGAGCTGTTTTTT. It yields the protein CASSPGGFNTGELFF.

This chain joins TRBV4-2 and TRBJ2-1; 8 positions agree with TRBD2. With V trimmed by 2 bases and J by 5 bases, 2 bases remained unmatched. Germline assignment: CDR1 LGHNA and CDR2 YNFKEQ. There are 14 residues in the CDR3. The CDR3 nucleotides read TGTGCCAGCAGCCAATCCGGGGGGGACAATGAGCAGTTCTTC. It codes for CASSQSGGDNEQFF.

This sequence joins TRBV20-1 and TRBJ2-7, with D possibly being TRBD1 (6 bases). This CDR3 has 11 residues. Germline loops: CDR1 DFQATT, CDR2 SNEGSKA (reference sequence). V lost 6 bases and J lost 6, with 12 bases in between. In DNA form, the CDR3 reads TGCAGTGCCCAGGGGTCAGGCGAGCAGTACTTC. Its translation is CSAQGSGEQYF.

The J gene is TRBJ1-4, the V gene TRBV19; 11 bases match TRBD1. V was clipped by 3 bases and J by 7 bases; unmatched bases: 1. Germline-derived CDR1 and CDR2 are LNHDA and SQIVND (reference sequence). The CDR3 sequence is 14 residues long. The CDR3 nucleotides are TGTGCCAGTAGTATCGGGACAGGGGGTGAAAAACTGTTTTTT. As protein: CASSIGTGGEKLFF.